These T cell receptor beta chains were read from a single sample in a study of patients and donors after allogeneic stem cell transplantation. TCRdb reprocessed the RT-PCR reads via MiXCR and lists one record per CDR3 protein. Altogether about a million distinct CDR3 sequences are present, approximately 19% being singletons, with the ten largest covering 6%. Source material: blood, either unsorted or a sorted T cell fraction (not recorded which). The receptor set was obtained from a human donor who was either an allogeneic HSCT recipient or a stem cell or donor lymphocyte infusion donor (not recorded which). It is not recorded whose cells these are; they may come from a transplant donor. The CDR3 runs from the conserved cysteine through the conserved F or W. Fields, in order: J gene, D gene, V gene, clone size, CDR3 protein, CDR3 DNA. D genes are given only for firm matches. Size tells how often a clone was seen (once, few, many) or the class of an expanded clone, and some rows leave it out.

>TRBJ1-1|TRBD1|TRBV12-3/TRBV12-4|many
CASRLTGINTEAFF
TGTGCCAGCAGATTGACAGGGATCAACACTGAAGCTTTCTTT
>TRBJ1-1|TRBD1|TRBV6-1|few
CASRFSPGQGYTEAFF
TGTGCCAGCAGGTTCAGTCCGGGACAGGGCTACACTGAAGCTTTCTTT
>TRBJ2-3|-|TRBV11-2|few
CASSSGETDTQYF
TGTGCCAGCAGCTCGGGGGAGACAGATACGCAGTATTTT
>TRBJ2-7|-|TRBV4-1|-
CASSQDPPGRNYEQYF
TGCGCCAGCAGCCAAGACCCGCCAGGGAGGAACTACGAGCAGTACTTC
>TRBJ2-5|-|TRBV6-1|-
CASRSGTKPRETQYF
TGTGCCAGCAGATCCGGGACCAAACCCCGCGAGACCCAGTACTTC
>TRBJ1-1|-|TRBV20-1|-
CSARWGFGNTEAFF
TGCAGTGCTAGGTGGGGATTCGGGAACACTGAAGCTTTCTTT
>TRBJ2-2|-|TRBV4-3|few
CASSQGAGGDTGELFF
TGCGCCAGCAGCCAAGGGGCAGGAGGGGACACCGGGGAGCTGTTTTTT
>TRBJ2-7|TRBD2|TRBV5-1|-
CASSAGGGLAGDYEQYF
TGCGCCAGCAGCGCCGGCGGGGGACTAGCGGGAGACTACGAGCAGTACTTC
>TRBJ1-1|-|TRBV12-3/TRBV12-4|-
CASSLRPGSNTEAFF
TGTGCCAGCAGTCTCCGACCGGGGAGTAACACTGAAGCTTTCTTT
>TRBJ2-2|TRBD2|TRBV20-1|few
CSASGPGRSGELFF
TGCAGTGCTTCCGGACCCGGGAGGTCCGGGGAGCTGTTTTTT
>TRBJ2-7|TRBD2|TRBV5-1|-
CASSLSGLGPYEQYF
TGCGCCAGCAGCTTGTCAGGACTAGGACCCTACGAGCAGTACTTC
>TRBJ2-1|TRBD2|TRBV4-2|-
CASSQSGDYEQFF
TGTGCCAGCAGCCAGTCCGGGGACTACGAGCAGTTCTTC
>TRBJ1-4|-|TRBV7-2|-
CASSPSPTNEKLFF
TGTGCCAGCAGCCCCAGTCCAACTAATGAAAAACTGTTTTTT
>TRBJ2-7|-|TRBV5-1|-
CASSGVGLRPYEQYF
TGCGCCAGCTCAGGTGTGGGACTGAGACCCTACGAGCAGTACTTC
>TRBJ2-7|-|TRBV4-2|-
CASSQDRFGIDWCF
TGTGCCAGCAGCCAAGACAGATTCGGGATAGACTGGTGTTTC
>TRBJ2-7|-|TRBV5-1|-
CASSGSERLSYEQYF
TGCGCCAGCAGCGGTTCGGAGCGCCTCTCCTACGAGCAGTACTTC
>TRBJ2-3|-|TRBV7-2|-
CASTARGTSSTDTQYF
TGTGCCAGCACGGCCCGTGGGACCTCTAGCACAGATACGCAGTATTTT
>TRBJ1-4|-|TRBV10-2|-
CASSKQLPGTNEKLFF
TGCGCCAGCAGTAAGCAACTCCCAGGGACTAATGAAAAACTGTTTTTT
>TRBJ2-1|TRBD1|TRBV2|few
CASSSGQVSWNEQFF
TGTGCCAGCAGTAGCGGACAGGTCTCTTGGAATGAGCAGTTCTTC
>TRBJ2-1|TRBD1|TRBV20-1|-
CSAMEGGPNEQFF
TGCAGTGCTATGGAAGGGGGCCCCAATGAGCAGTTCTTC
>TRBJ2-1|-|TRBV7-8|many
CASTLLGYFSKFF
TGTGCCAGCACCCTCCTAGGGTATTTTTCGAAGTTCTTC
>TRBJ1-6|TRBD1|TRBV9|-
CASSVEGGPSPLHF
TGTGCCAGCAGCGTAGAAGGGGGCCCTTCACCCCTCCACTTT
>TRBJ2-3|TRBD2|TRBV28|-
CASRPWASGRDTQYF
TGTGCCAGCCGCCCGTGGGCTAGCGGGAGAGATACGCAGTATTTT
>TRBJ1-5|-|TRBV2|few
CASSDSSRVGQPQHF
TGTGCCAGCAGTGATTCTAGCAGGGTCGGCCAGCCCCAGCATTTT
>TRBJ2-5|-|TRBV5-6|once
CASSYRDSPAF
TGTGCCAGCAGCTACCGGGACTCCCCTGCCTTC
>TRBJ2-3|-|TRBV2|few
CASSDQVSSTDTQYF
TGTGCCAGCAGTGACCAGGTTTCTAGCACAGATACGCAGTATTTT
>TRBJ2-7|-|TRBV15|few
CATSSTGNYEQYF
TGTGCCACCAGCAGTACGGGAAACTACGAGCAGTACTTC
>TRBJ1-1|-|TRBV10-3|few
CAIRTGPPTEAFF
TGTGCCATCAGGACCGGGCCCCCCACTGAAGCTTTCTTT
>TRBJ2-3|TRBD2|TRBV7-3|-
CASSLFLLAGGASTQYF
TGTGCCAGCAGCTTATTTTTACTAGCGGGCGGGGCAAGTACGCAGTATTTT
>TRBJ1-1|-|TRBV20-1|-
CSAPNRVGTEAFF
TGCAGTGCTCCTAACAGGGTCGGCACTGAAGCTTTCTTT
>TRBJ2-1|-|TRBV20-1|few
CSARDMGNEQFF
TGCAGTGCTAGAGATATGGGCAATGAGCAGTTCTTC
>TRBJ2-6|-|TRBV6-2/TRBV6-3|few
CASSYRSASPLGANVLTF
TGTGCCAGCAGTTACCGGTCGGCTAGCCCTCTTGGGGCCAACGTCCTGACTTTC
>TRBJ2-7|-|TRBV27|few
CASSFNGQSYEQYF
TGTGCCAGCAGTTTTAACGGACAGTCCTACGAGCAGTACTTC
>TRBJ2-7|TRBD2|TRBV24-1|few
CATSDLTSGGYEQYF
TGTGCCACCAGTGATTTGACTAGCGGGGGCTACGAGCAGTACTTC
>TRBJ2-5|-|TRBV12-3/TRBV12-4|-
CASSFSRSSETQYF
TGTGCCAGCAGTTTCAGTAGGAGCTCAGAGACCCAGTACTTC
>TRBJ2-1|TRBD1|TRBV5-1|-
CASSIGQVAYNEQFF
TGCGCCAGCAGCATTGGACAGGTTGCCTACAATGAGCAGTTCTTC
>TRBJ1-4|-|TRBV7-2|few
CASSPWGRDEKLFF
TGTGCCAGCAGCCCATGGGGGAGGGATGAAAAACTGTTTTTT
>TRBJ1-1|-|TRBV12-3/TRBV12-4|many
CASSLIGNTEAFF
TGTGCCAGCAGTTTAATAGGTAACACTGAAGCTTTCTTT
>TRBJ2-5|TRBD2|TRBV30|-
CAFSGRGQETQYF
TGTGCATTTAGCGGGAGGGGTCAAGAGACCCAGTACTTC
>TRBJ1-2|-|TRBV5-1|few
CASSFPPGGYTF
TGCGCCAGCAGTTTTCCCCCCGGCGGCTACACCTTC
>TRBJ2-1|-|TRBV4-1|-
CASSQSGAGDYSYNEQFF
TGCGCCAGCAGCCAGTCGGGCGCAGGGGATTACTCCTACAATGAGCAGTTCTTC
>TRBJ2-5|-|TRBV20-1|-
CSASSRGVGKETQYF
TGCAGTGCTAGTTCTCGCGGTGTAGGGAAAGAGACCCAGTACTTC
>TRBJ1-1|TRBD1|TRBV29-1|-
CSVLTGLAEAFF
TGCAGCGTGCTGACAGGGCTGGCTGAAGCTTTCTTT
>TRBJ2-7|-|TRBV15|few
CATSRDRPYEQYF
TGTGCCACCAGCAGAGATCGGCCCTACGAGCAGTACTTC
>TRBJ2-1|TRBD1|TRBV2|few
CASPGTGNNEQFF
TGTGCCAGCCCCGGGACAGGTAACAATGAGCAGTTCTTC
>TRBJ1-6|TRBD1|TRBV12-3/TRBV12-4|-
CASSFRDRERSPLHF
TGTGCCAGCAGTTTCCGGGACAGAGAGAGGTCACCCCTCCACTTT
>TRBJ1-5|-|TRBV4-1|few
CASSQVIRELRGNQPQHF
TGCGCCAGCAGCCAAGTAATCCGGGAGCTAAGAGGCAATCAGCCCCAGCATTTT
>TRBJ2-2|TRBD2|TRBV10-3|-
CAISGGALTGELFF
TGTGCCATCAGCGGGGGGGCCTTAACCGGGGAGCTGTTTTTT
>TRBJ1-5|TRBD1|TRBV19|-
CASSRGQGLNQPQHF
TGTGCCAGTAGCCGGGGACAGGGGCTCAATCAGCCCCAGCATTTT
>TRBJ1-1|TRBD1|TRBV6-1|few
CASRLQGVGTTEAFF
TGTGCCAGCAGGTTACAGGGGGTCGGGACCACTGAAGCTTTCTTT
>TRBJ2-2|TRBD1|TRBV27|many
CASEAGTGVTGELFF
TGTGCCAGCGAAGCCGGGACAGGGGTGACCGGGGAGCTGTTTTTT
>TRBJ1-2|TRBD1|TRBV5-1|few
CASRVQGKDGYTF
TGCGCCAGCAGGGTACAGGGGAAGGATGGCTACACCTTC
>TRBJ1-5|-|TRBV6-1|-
CASRNPDSSNQPQHF
TGTGCCAGCCGAAACCCTGACAGTTCCAATCAGCCCCAGCATTTT